Described below is a single T cell receptor (beta chain) sequence and its context. Its antigen is not known. Clones were sequenced by immunoSEQ multiplex PCR, and TCRdb holds only the in-frame ones, with some missing. Of fewer than 150,000 clones listed, about 84% are singletons. V was clipped by 2 bases and J by 4 bases, with 9 bases between them. The germline gives CDR1 MNHEY, CDR2 SVGAGI. This CDR3 has 14 amino acids. The data stem from a study of cytomegalovirus exposure and HLA in healthy donors. At the level of the study: The 120 or so validation repertoires used the same platform as the 650 to 850 first-cohort repertoires (as reported by a later analysis). Findings and limits, study-wide: Rare TCR sequences dominated, though some public TCRs recurred in many donors. Cytomegalovirus-associated TCR beta chains were listed, numbering 150 to 200.

Among the 110 or so subjects of the validation cohort, separate from the approximately 670-subject first cohort, were the donors. The sequencing input was PBMCs. This clonotype was obtained from a man younger than 35 in good health and CMV-seronegative. The V and J genes are TRBV6-5 and TRBJ1-3; the D is unclear. The CDR3 spells CASSYDSQGNTIYF. The CDR3 DNA is TGTGCCAGCAGTTACGATTCACAAGGAAACACCATATATTTT.